This is a list of T cell receptor beta chains from one sample in a study of response to subunit inactivated influenza vaccine. In TCRdb, the RT-PCR reads were re-called with MiXCR into one record per CDR3 protein. The top ten clones hold about 9.4% of a sample with over 750,000 distinct CDR3 sequences, approximately 21% of them seen once. The specimen was PBMCs from blood, collected around 5 days after vaccination. The receptor source for this set is a man aged 50 or older who received an inactivated influenza vaccine. Each CDR3 is given with its conserved first and last residue. Fields, in order: V gene, J gene, clone size, D gene, CDR3 length, CDR3 protein, CDR3 DNA. D genes are given only for firm matches. For some rows the clone size is stated as once, few or many, or as a class when expanded; others skip it.

v_call: TRBV20-1
j_call: TRBJ2-1
clone_size: NA
d_call: TRBD1
cdr3_length: 15
cdr3_aa: CSARGDRGSYNEQFF
cdr3_nt: TGCAGTGCTAGAGGCGACAGGGGATCCTACAATGAGCAGTTCTTC

v_call: TRBV27
j_call: TRBJ2-7
clone_size: NA
d_call: NA
cdr3_length: 13
cdr3_aa: CASSLNLRYEQYF
cdr3_nt: TGTGCCAGCAGTCTCAATCTTCGATACGAGCAGTACTTC

v_call: TRBV6-2/TRBV6-3
j_call: TRBJ1-1
clone_size: NA
d_call: NA
cdr3_length: 11
cdr3_aa: CASSYPGTAFF
cdr3_nt: TGTGCCAGCAGTTACCCAGGGACAGCTTTCTTT

v_call: TRBV6-2/TRBV6-3
j_call: TRBJ2-7
clone_size: once
d_call: TRBD1
cdr3_length: 16
cdr3_aa: CASSYSQDRGPYEQYF
cdr3_nt: TGTGCCAGCAGTTACTCCCAAGACAGGGGCCCCTACGAGCAGTACTTC

v_call: TRBV20-1
j_call: TRBJ2-3
clone_size: once
d_call: TRBD2
cdr3_length: 14
cdr3_aa: CSAGRSGGLDTQYF
cdr3_nt: TGCAGTGCAGGGCGTAGCGGGGGGTTAGATACGCAGTATTTT

v_call: TRBV2
j_call: TRBJ2-3
clone_size: NA
d_call: TRBD1
cdr3_length: 15
cdr3_aa: CASLRQGTSPDTQYF
cdr3_nt: TGTGCCAGCCTTAGACAGGGCACGTCTCCAGATACGCAGTATTTT

v_call: TRBV30
j_call: TRBJ1-2
clone_size: few
d_call: TRBD1
cdr3_length: 14
cdr3_aa: CAWSVTGTGDGYTF
cdr3_nt: TGTGCCTGGAGTGTGACCGGGACAGGGGATGGCTACACCTTC

v_call: TRBV24-1
j_call: TRBJ2-1
clone_size: few
d_call: TRBD1
cdr3_length: 17
cdr3_aa: CATSDLSGTGVRREQFF
cdr3_nt: TGTGCCACCAGTGATTTGTCGGGGACAGGGGTGAGACGGGAGCAGTTCTTC

v_call: TRBV29-1
j_call: TRBJ2-7
clone_size: NA
d_call: NA
cdr3_length: 11
cdr3_aa: CSAGTVYEQYF
cdr3_nt: TGCAGCGCCGGGACGGTTTACGAGCAGTACTTC

v_call: TRBV24-1
j_call: TRBJ2-5
clone_size: NA
d_call: NA
cdr3_length: 13
cdr3_aa: CATSDLRGVTQYF
cdr3_nt: TGTGCCACCAGTGATTTGCGGGGCGTGACCCAGTACTTC

v_call: TRBV4-2
j_call: TRBJ2-2
clone_size: NA
d_call: NA
cdr3_length: 16
cdr3_aa: CASSQDGGANTGELFF
cdr3_nt: TGTGCCAGCAGCCAAGATGGTGGGGCGAACACCGGGGAGCTGTTTTTT

v_call: TRBV29-1
j_call: TRBJ1-2
clone_size: few
d_call: NA
cdr3_length: 15
cdr3_aa: CSVSPGTDFNYGYTF
cdr3_nt: TGCAGCGTCTCCCCGGGAACAGACTTTAACTATGGCTACACCTTC

v_call: TRBV28
j_call: TRBJ2-7
clone_size: few
d_call: TRBD1
cdr3_length: 15
cdr3_aa: CASSLSAGGPYEQYF
cdr3_nt: TGTGCCAGCAGTTTATCAGCAGGGGGCCCCTACGAGCAGTACTTC

v_call: TRBV20-1
j_call: TRBJ2-1
clone_size: NA
d_call: NA
cdr3_length: 15
cdr3_aa: CSANGVPSSYNEQFF
cdr3_nt: TGCAGTGCTAATGGCGTCCCAAGCTCCTACAATGAGCAGTTCTTC

v_call: TRBV7-2
j_call: TRBJ2-1
clone_size: few
d_call: NA
cdr3_length: 15
cdr3_aa: CASSTQVGSYNEQFF
cdr3_nt: TGTGCCAGCAGCACCCAGGTCGGGTCCTACAATGAGCAGTTCTTC

v_call: TRBV20-1
j_call: TRBJ2-1
clone_size: few
d_call: NA
cdr3_length: 16
cdr3_aa: CSARESLARVYNEQFF
cdr3_nt: TGCAGTGCTAGAGAGAGTCTAGCGCGCGTATACAATGAGCAGTTCTTC

v_call: TRBV12-3/TRBV12-4
j_call: TRBJ1-1
clone_size: few
d_call: NA
cdr3_length: 16
cdr3_aa: CASIKRPEGGRMEAFF
cdr3_nt: TGTGCCAGCATCAAACGGCCTGAAGGGGGACGGATGGAGGCTTTCTTT

v_call: TRBV4-3
j_call: TRBJ2-7
clone_size: many
d_call: TRBD1
cdr3_length: 13
cdr3_aa: CASSQDRGPEQYF
cdr3_nt: TGCGCCAGCAGCCAGGACAGGGGGCCCGAGCAGTACTTC

v_call: TRBV5-6
j_call: TRBJ2-4
clone_size: few
d_call: NA
cdr3_length: 15
cdr3_aa: CASSLLVSAKNIQYF
cdr3_nt: TGTGCCAGCAGCTTATTGGTTTCGGCCAAAAACATTCAGTACTTC

v_call: TRBV7-8
j_call: TRBJ2-3
clone_size: few
d_call: TRBD2
cdr3_length: 17
cdr3_aa: CASSLAPWGRAADTQYF
cdr3_nt: TGTGCCAGCAGCTTAGCGCCGTGGGGGAGGGCCGCAGATACGCAGTATTTT

v_call: TRBV2
j_call: TRBJ1-6
clone_size: NA
d_call: NA
cdr3_length: 14
cdr3_aa: CASSNLPWDSPLHF
cdr3_nt: TGTGCCAGCAGTAATCTCCCTTGGGATTCACCCCTCCACTTT

v_call: TRBV3-1
j_call: TRBJ2-1
clone_size: few
d_call: TRBD2
cdr3_length: 15
cdr3_aa: CASSQDASGSGEQFF
cdr3_nt: TGTGCCAGCAGCCAAGATGCGAGCGGGAGTGGCGAGCAGTTCTTC

v_call: TRBV7-4
j_call: TRBJ1-6
clone_size: NA
d_call: TRBD1
cdr3_length: 15
cdr3_aa: CASSENRGFRSPLHF
cdr3_nt: TGTGCCAGCAGCGAAAACAGGGGTTTCAGGTCACCCCTCCACTTT

v_call: TRBV7-3
j_call: TRBJ2-2
clone_size: NA
d_call: NA
cdr3_length: 14
cdr3_aa: CASSLTVQSGELFF
cdr3_nt: TGTGCCAGCAGCTTAACGGTGCAGAGCGGGGAGCTGTTTTTT

v_call: TRBV6-5
j_call: TRBJ2-5
clone_size: few
d_call: TRBD1
cdr3_length: 14
cdr3_aa: CASSYLSGQETQYF
cdr3_nt: TGTGCCAGCAGTTATTTATCGGGACAGGAGACCCAGTACTTC

v_call: TRBV12-3/TRBV12-4
j_call: TRBJ2-3
clone_size: NA
d_call: TRBD1
cdr3_length: 15
cdr3_aa: CAISLGGQKVDTQYF
cdr3_nt: TGTGCCATCAGTTTAGGGGGACAGAAGGTTGATACGCAGTATTTT

v_call: TRBV7-9
j_call: TRBJ2-5
clone_size: few
d_call: NA
cdr3_length: 14
cdr3_aa: CASRSQDHQETQYF
cdr3_nt: TGTGCCAGCAGGTCTCAGGACCACCAAGAGACCCAGTACTTC

v_call: TRBV6-2/TRBV6-3
j_call: TRBJ2-2
clone_size: few
d_call: TRBD2
cdr3_length: 17
cdr3_aa: CASSSDRTSLNTGELFF
cdr3_nt: TGTGCCAGCAGTTCCGACAGGACTAGCCTGAACACCGGGGAGCTGTTTTTT

v_call: TRBV4-2
j_call: TRBJ1-3
clone_size: many
d_call: NA
cdr3_length: 16
cdr3_aa: CASSPWTEGSGNTIYF
cdr3_nt: TGTGCCAGCAGCCCCTGGACAGAGGGTTCTGGAAACACCATATATTTT

v_call: TRBV19
j_call: TRBJ2-3
clone_size: NA
d_call: NA
cdr3_length: 13
cdr3_aa: CASTRGVTDTQYF
cdr3_nt: TGTGCCAGTACGAGGGGTGTCACAGATACGCAGTATTTT